This TCR beta chain was sequenced in a study of T cell repertoires in ileal Crohn's disease. Overall study: Thiopurines (around twelve) or anti-TNF agents (approximately 20) were given postoperatively to about half. The study, taken as a whole, reports: Clonality above 26.8% at surgery always came with endoscopic recurrence.

Around 490 nanograms of biopsy DNA per sample underwent TCRB immunosequencing. The protocol was immunoSEQ multiplex PCR, while the TCRdb copy is restricted to in-frame clones and leaves out a portion. The profile shows some 7,300 clones, 92% of them singletons. In regard to this clone: Its specificity is unknown.

This CDR3 is built from 16 residues. Germline assignment: CDR1 SGHTA and CDR2 FQGNSA. The V segment lost 4 bases and the J segment 7 bases; nucleotides outside the gene matches: 14. The receptor's source is an adult with Crohn's disease. What was sequenced was ileal tissue. J is TRBJ2-7 and V is TRBV7-2; 9 bases fit TRBD2. The CDR3, as DNA: TGTGCCAGCAGCTCGCCCGCCGCGGGAGGGAATGTTGAGCAGTACTTC. This sequence encodes CASSSPAAGGNVEQYF.